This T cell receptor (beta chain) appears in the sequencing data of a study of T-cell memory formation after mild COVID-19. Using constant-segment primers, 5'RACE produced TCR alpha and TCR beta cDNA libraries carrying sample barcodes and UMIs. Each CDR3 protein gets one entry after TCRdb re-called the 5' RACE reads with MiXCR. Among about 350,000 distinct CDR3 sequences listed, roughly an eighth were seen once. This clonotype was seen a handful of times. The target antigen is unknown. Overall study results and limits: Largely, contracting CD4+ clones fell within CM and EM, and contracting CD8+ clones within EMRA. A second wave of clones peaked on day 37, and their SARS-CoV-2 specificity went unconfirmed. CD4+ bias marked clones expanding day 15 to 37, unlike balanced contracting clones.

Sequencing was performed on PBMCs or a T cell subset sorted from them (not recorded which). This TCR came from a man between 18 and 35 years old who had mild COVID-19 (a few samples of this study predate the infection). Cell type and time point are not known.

Here the CDR3 DNA reads TGTGCCAGCAGTTACTCGAGGCAGGGGGCATCCTACGAGCAGTACTTC. It codes for CASSYSRQGASYEQYF. This chain uses TRBV6-2 or TRBV6-3 with TRBJ2-7, with 8 bases that match TRBD1. Germline assignment: CDR1 MNHEY and CDR2 SVGEGT. The J segment lost 1 base and the V segment lost 0 bases, leaving 5 bases of the junction unmatched. The length of the CDR3 is 16 residues.